A selection of T cell receptor beta chains follows, all from one sample in a study of blood T cell repertoires in COVID-19. Profiled with immunoSEQ multiplex PCR; TCRdb holds only in-frame clones, not every one. Of fewer than 250,000 clones in the sample, less than 85% were seen once. Sequencing was performed on peripheral blood. The receptors derive from a woman aged 50 to 60 with acute or convalescent COVID-19. Each CDR3 is given with its conserved first and last residue. A D gene is named only where the DNA matches it firmly. Some rows have no size entry. The others give once, few or many, or a class for an expanded clone.

abundance,v_gene,d_gene,j_gene,CDR3nt,CDR3aa
-,TRBV24-1,-,TRBJ1-5,TGTGCCACCAGTGACTTTACTAATCAGCCCCAGCATTTT,CATSDFTNQPQHF
-,TRBV28,-,TRBJ2-2,TGTGCCAGCCGGGAATCAGGGGCCAGGGGCGGGGAGCTGTTTTTT,CASRESGARGGELFF
-,TRBV18,TRBD1,TRBJ1-4,TGTGCCAGCTCACCGAAGGGACAGGGCTCTCCCAAAGGGGAAAAACTGTTTTTT,CASSPKGQGSPKGEKLFF
-,TRBV2,TRBD1,TRBJ1-4,TGTGCCAGCAGCGCTGACAGGGAGTATGAAAAACTGTTTTTT,CASSADREYEKLFF
many,TRBV11-2,-,TRBJ1-1,TGTGCCAGCAGCTTGACAGAGAACACTGAAGCTTTCTTT,CASSLTENTEAFF
-,TRBV6-5,-,TRBJ1-1,TGTGCCAGCAGTTTACATAGGAGGACGGTGAACACTGAAGCTTTCTTT,CASSLHRRTVNTEAFF
-,TRBV19,TRBD1,TRBJ1-2,TGTGCCAGTAGTATCCTGCGGACAGGCATCTATGGCTACACCTTC,CASSILRTGIYGYTF
-,TRBV12-3/TRBV12-4,-,TRBJ1-5,TGTGCCAGCAGTTTCGGGGGACAGCCCCAGCATTTT,CASSFGGQPQHF
-,TRBV12-3/TRBV12-4,-,TRBJ1-2,TGTGCCAGCAGTTTTCTCCGGGGCTATGGCTACACCTTC,CASSFLRGYGYTF
-,TRBV4-2,TRBD2,TRBJ2-3,TGTGCCAGCAGCCAGGCCAGCGGGGGCACAGATACGCAGTATTTT,CASSQASGGTDTQYF
-,TRBV28,-,TRBJ2-1,TGTGCCAGCAATATAAGGGAGGAGCAGTTCTTC,CASNIREEQFF
once,TRBV5-1,-,TRBJ1-5,TGCGCCAGCAGCTTAGGGACAAATAATCAGCCCCAGCATTTT,CASSLGTNNQPQHF
once,TRBV24-1,TRBD2,TRBJ2-3,TGTGCCACCAGTGTAACTAGCGGACACACAGATACGCAGTATTTT,CATSVTSGHTDTQYF
-,TRBV19,-,TRBJ2-7,TGTGCCAGTTCCGGGGACTGGCTCTCCTACGAGCAGTACTTC,CASSGDWLSYEQYF
-,TRBV23-1,TRBD1,TRBJ2-2,TGCGCCAGCAGTCTTCACTCCGGGACAGAAGCGAACACCGGGGAGCTGTTTTTT,CASSLHSGTEANTGELFF
-,TRBV30,-,TRBJ1-2,TGTGCCTGGAGGGAGGCGACTTTCTATGGCTACACCTTC,CAWREATFYGYTF
once,TRBV12-3/TRBV12-4,-,TRBJ2-1,TGTGCCAGCAGTTACCGAGGCGGGAATGAGCAGTTCTTC,CASSYRGGNEQFF
-,TRBV5-5,-,TRBJ1-5,TGTGCCAGCAGCTTGGAACAGGGCAATCAGCCCCAGCATTTT,CASSLEQGNQPQHF
-,TRBV6-5,TRBD2,TRBJ2-3,TGTGCCAGCAGTAGGAGCGGGGGGGGAACAGATACGCAGTATTTT,CASSRSGGGTDTQYF
-,TRBV4-3,TRBD1,TRBJ2-7,TGCGCCAGCAGCCAGTCGGGACAGGGAACCAACGAGCAGTACTTC,CASSQSGQGTNEQYF
-,TRBV5-5,-,TRBJ1-6,TGTGCCAGCAGCGCCGGGGGGGGCTCACCCCTCCACTTT,CASSAGGGSPLHF
-,TRBV12-5,-,TRBJ1-5,TGTGCTAGTGGTTTCGGGTCCTCTAGCAACCAGCCCCAGCATTTT,CASGFGSSSNQPQHF
few,TRBV7-4,TRBD1,TRBJ2-7,TGTGCCAGCAGCTTCCGGGACAGCCTTTACGAGCAGTACTTC,CASSFRDSLYEQYF
-,TRBV6-5,-,TRBJ1-2,TGTGCCAGCACCATTGACTTAAGCTATGGCTACACCTTC,CASTIDLSYGYTF
-,TRBV11-3,-,TRBJ2-1,TGTGCCAGCAGCTTAATGCGGGATAGGGAGCAGTTCTTC,CASSLMRDREQFF
-,TRBV28,-,TRBJ1-1,TGTGCCAGCAGTTCGGCCGGGGGGGAGAACACTGAAGCTTTCTTT,CASSSAGGENTEAFF
few,TRBV6-2/TRBV6-3,TRBD2,TRBJ2-7,TGTGCCAGCAGTTGGATCTGGGACTACGGCTACGAGCAGTACTTC,CASSWIWDYGYEQYF
few,TRBV27,TRBD1,TRBJ1-5,TGTGCCAGCAGAAACACAGGGGGCGCGACCCTAAGCAATCAGCCCCAGCATTTT,CASRNTGGATLSNQPQHF
once,TRBV30,-,TRBJ1-1,TGTGCCTTGGCCCTTGGTGAGGCTCACACAGAAGCTTTCTTT,CALALGEAHTEAFF
-,TRBV9,-,TRBJ2-2,TGTGCCAGCTCCCGAGACAATACGAACACCGGGGAGCTGTTTTTT,CASSRDNTNTGELFF
-,TRBV5-1,TRBD1,TRBJ1-4,TGCGCCAGCAGCTACACACCGGGACAGGGGTATGAAAAACTGTTTTTT,CASSYTPGQGYEKLFF
-,TRBV15,-,TRBJ1-4,TGTGCCACCAGCAGAGATCTAGGGAGTGAAAAACTGTTTTTT,CATSRDLGSEKLFF
-,TRBV4-3,TRBD2,TRBJ2-7,TGCGCCAGCAGCCAAGGGCGGGGGGGCGTCGAGCAGTACTTC,CASSQGRGGVEQYF
once,TRBV7-2,TRBD1,TRBJ2-2,TGTGCCAGCAGCCGTTTAGGGACAGGGGGAACCGGGGAGCTGTTTTTT,CASSRLGTGGTGELFF
-,TRBV4-2,-,TRBJ1-6,TGTGCCAGCAGCCAAGACAGGGCTTATAATTCACCCCTCCACTTT,CASSQDRAYNSPLHF
few,TRBV28,-,TRBJ2-7,TGTGCCAGCAGTGCCCGGGACACACCCTACGAGCAGTACTTC,CASSARDTPYEQYF
few,TRBV6-5,TRBD1,TRBJ1-2,TGTGCCAGCAGTTACTTGGGACAGAACTATGGCTACACCTTC,CASSYLGQNYGYTF
-,TRBV11-2,TRBD2,TRBJ2-7,TGTGCCAGCAGCTTCCCGACTAGCGGGGTTTACGAGCAGTACTTC,CASSFPTSGVYEQYF
-,TRBV5-5,TRBD2,TRBJ2-5,TGTGCCAGCAGCTTGGTAGGGGCGGGAGGGCCTCGGGAGACCCAGTACTTC,CASSLVGAGGPRETQYF
-,TRBV6-2/TRBV6-3,-,TRBJ1-1,TGTGCCAGCAGTAGAGGGACTGAAGCTTTCTTT,CASSRGTEAFF
-,TRBV5-1,-,TRBJ1-2,TGCGCCAGCAGCTTAGGCAGCGCTAACTATGGCTACACCTTC,CASSLGSANYGYTF
-,TRBV19,TRBD1,TRBJ1-4,TGTGCCAGTAGTACGGGACAGGCTAATGAAAAACTGTTTTTT,CASSTGQANEKLFF
-,TRBV7-8,-,TRBJ1-6,TGTGCCAGCAGCCGCGACAGCTATAATTCACCCCTCCACTTT,CASSRDSYNSPLHF
-,TRBV11-2,-,TRBJ2-1,TGTGCCAGCAGCTTACCCGGGTTGACCTTCTACAATGAGCAGTTCTTC,CASSLPGLTFYNEQFF
once,TRBV6-2/TRBV6-3,-,TRBJ1-6,TGTGCCAGCAGTTACACCGTGGGAGGAGACAGACGGAATTCACCCCTCCACTTT,CASSYTVGGDRRNSPLHF
-,TRBV29-1,-,TRBJ2-1,TGCAGCGTTGGATACAGGGGAGGTGAGCAGTTCTTC,CSVGYRGGEQFF
-,TRBV5-8,-,TRBJ2-2,TGTGCCAGCAGCCGTTTAGTCCCCGGGGAGCTGTTTTTT,CASSRLVPGELFF
-,TRBV2,-,TRBJ1-5,TGTGCCAGCACACAGGGACCCAATCAGCCCCAGCATTTT,CASTQGPNQPQHF
-,TRBV19,-,TRBJ1-2,TGTGCCAGTAGGGACAGAGCTAACTATGGCTACACCTTC,CASRDRANYGYTF
-,TRBV2,-,TRBJ1-4,TGTGCCAGCAGGACTCAATCAACTAATGAAAAACTGTTTTTT,CASRTQSTNEKLFF
-,TRBV6-5,-,TRBJ1-2,TGTGCCAGCAGTTATCGGGGGGCCGATAACTATGGCTACACCTTC,CASSYRGADNYGYTF
-,TRBV11-3,TRBD2,TRBJ2-3,TGTGCCAGCAGTTCCGGACTAGCGGATCAGGTTACGCAGTATTTT,CASSSGLADQVTQYF
-,TRBV3-1/TRBV3-2,-,TRBJ2-2,TGTGCCAGCTCTAGGACACCATCCACCGGGGAGCTGTTTTTT,CASSRTPSTGELFF
few,TRBV6-5,-,TRBJ2-7,TGTGCCAGCAGTTACTCCCTGTGGGGCTCGGTCGAGCAGTACTTC,CASSYSLWGSVEQYF
-,TRBV7-2,TRBD2,TRBJ2-1,TGTGCCAGCAGCTCTAGAGGTAGCGGGGAGGGTAATGAGCAGTTCTTC,CASSSRGSGEGNEQFF
-,TRBV7-2,-,TRBJ1-3,TGTGCCAGCAATTCCCCGGGGGGATTCGCTGGAAACACCATATATTTT,CASNSPGGFAGNTIYF
-,TRBV18,-,TRBJ2-7,TGTGCCAGCTCACCACGGCAGGGGTACGAGCAGTACTTC,CASSPRQGYEQYF
-,TRBV19,-,TRBJ2-1,TGTGCCAGTAGTACACCGCCCGACAGGACCTACTCCTACAATGAGCAGTTCTTC,CASSTPPDRTYSYNEQFF
-,TRBV27,TRBD1,TRBJ1-2,TGTGCCAGCAGTCGACAGGGTGCAGGCTACACCTTC,CASSRQGAGYTF